The T cell receptor (beta chain) under discussion was sequenced for a study of T cell repertoires in cytomegalovirus infection (dated by TCRdb to about 2019). About the study as a whole: Donor HLA type was relevant to the analysis, because carriage of CMV infection together with the matching HLA type was indicated by public TCR beta signatures. Overall results and qualifications from the work: Carriers of CMV infection plus the relevant HLA type were discriminated by the cumulative frequency of public TCR beta family members in the study cohort and in an independent approximately 400-donor cohort. The ex vivo response was dominated by HLA-C-restricted CMV-specific TCR beta clonotypes, which also provided the single most frequent clonotype in two of eight donors.

The germline ends are 13 bases apart after V is trimmed by 5 bases and J by 3 bases. CDR1 and CDR2, looked up from the germline V gene, are SGHTA and FQGNSA. The CDR3 contains 14 residues, cysteine and phenylalanine counted. Here the CDR3 DNA is all that survives: 42 bases in frame from base 1. Instrument on record: Illumina HiSeq 1500. TCRdb redid the processing of the public reads, applying fastp at Q25 and MiXCR, and retained in-frame beta chains. Each CDR3 protein gets just one entry, which takes the most common genes and DNA from the rows behind it. The sample table lists around 320,000 distinct CDR3 sequences, 9.5% of them with a count of one. The ten top clones hold around 4.1% of the sample. The table lists this clonotype with many counts. Its antigen target is currently unknown. No much larger clonotype is one base removed from it; base qualities were not supplied.

The sequenced sample consisted of PBMCs. This sequence uses TRBV7-2 and TRBJ1-2; TRBD1 could be the D gene, as 5 bases match. This sequence was found in a human donor in good health (CMV status not recorded). Some clones in this sample may be carry-over from other donors' samples. CDR3 protein: CASSPPGTDYGYTF. The DNA reads as follows: TGTGCCAGCAGCCCCCCCGGGACGGACTATGGCTACACCTTC.